This T cell receptor (beta chain) was captured by sequencing in a study of T-cell reconstitution after alpha-beta-depleted transplantation in children. CDR3 length: 15 amino acids. The V and J ends lost 5 bases and 3 bases respectively, with 15 bases between them. Germline lookup yields CDR1 SGHRS and CDR2 YFSETQ. For TCRbeta, the library was prepared with unique molecular identifiers. MiXCR was run by TCRdb on the PCR reads, yielding one entry per CDR3 protein. The repertoire holds some 200,000 distinct CDR3 sequences, with 13% to 15% as singletons. This clonotype was seen repeatedly, ten times or more.

V usage is TRBV5-1 and J usage is TRBJ1-5; maybe TRBD1 (6 bases). Source: PBMCs from the stem cell graft donor, taken from the stem cell graft. This receptor was taken from a human donor who donated a stem cell graft to a child with acute lymphoblastic leukemia. CDR3: CASRSGQKYNQPQHF. CDR3 nucleotides: TGCGCCAGCAGATCCGGACAGAAATACAATCAGCCCCAGCATTTT.